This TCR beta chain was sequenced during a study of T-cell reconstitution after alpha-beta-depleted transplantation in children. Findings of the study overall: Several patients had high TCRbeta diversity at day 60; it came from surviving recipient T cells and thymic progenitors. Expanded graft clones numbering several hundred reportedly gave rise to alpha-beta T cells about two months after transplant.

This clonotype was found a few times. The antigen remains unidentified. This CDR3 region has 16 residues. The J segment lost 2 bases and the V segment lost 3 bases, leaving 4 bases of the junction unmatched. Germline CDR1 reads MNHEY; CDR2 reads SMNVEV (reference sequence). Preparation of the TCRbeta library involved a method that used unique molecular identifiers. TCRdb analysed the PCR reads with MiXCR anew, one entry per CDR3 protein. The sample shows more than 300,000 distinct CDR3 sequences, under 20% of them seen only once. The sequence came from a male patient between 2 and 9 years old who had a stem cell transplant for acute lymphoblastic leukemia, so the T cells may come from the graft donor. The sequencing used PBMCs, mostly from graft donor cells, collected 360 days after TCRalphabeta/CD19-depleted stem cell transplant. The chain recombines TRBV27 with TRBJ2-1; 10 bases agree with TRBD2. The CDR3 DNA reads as TGTGCCAGCAGTTTTTCTAGCGGGAGCCCCTACAATGAGCAGTTCTTC. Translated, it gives CASSFSSGSPYNEQFF.